Listed below are T cell receptor beta chains from one sample, sequenced in a study of identical twins. MiXCR, applied by TCRdb to the 5' RACE reads, yields one record per CDR3 protein. The repertoire consists of about 920,000 distinct CDR3 sequences, with about 12% occurring once and the leading ten covering around 1.5%. The same data also went into a second study, on yellow fever vaccine responses in identical twins.

Sequenced: PBMCs. The source is a woman aged 18-29 years in good health. The CDR3 runs from the conserved cysteine through the conserved F or W. Fields, in order: J gene, D gene, V gene, clone size, CDR3 protein, CDR3 DNA. D genes are given only for firm matches. The listing skips clone size in some rows; elsewhere it reads once, few, many or a size class.

J: TRBJ2-4
D: TRBD1
V: TRBV11-2
size: few
CDR3: CASSLGQGLVDIQYF
DNA: TGTGCCAGCAGCTTGGGACAGGGGTTGGTCGACATTCAGTACTTC

J: TRBJ2-1
D: TRBD2
V: TRBV12-3/TRBV12-4
size: .
CDR3: CASSLSGRREFF
DNA: TGTGCCAGCAGTCTTAGCGGGAGGAGAGAGTTCTTC

J: TRBJ2-1
D: .
V: TRBV20-1
size: .
CDR3: CSARVRRGPYNEQFF
DNA: TGCAGTGCTAGAGTCCGTCGGGGGCCATACAATGAGCAGTTCTTC

J: TRBJ2-1
D: TRBD2
V: TRBV3-1
size: few
CDR3: CASSHIRLAGGPGYNEQFF
DNA: TGTGCCAGCAGCCATATTCGGCTAGCGGGAGGGCCGGGATACAATGAGCAGTTCTTC

J: TRBJ1-2
D: .
V: TRBV6-1
size: few
CDR3: CASTPPAGANYGYTF
DNA: TGTGCCAGCACCCCTCCCGCGGGGGCTAACTATGGCTACACCTTC

J: TRBJ2-1
D: TRBD2
V: TRBV4-2
size: .
CDR3: CASSQDWSAGGPSNEQFF
DNA: TGTGCCAGCAGCCAAGATTGGAGCGCGGGAGGGCCCTCGAATGAGCAGTTCTTC

J: TRBJ2-7
D: TRBD1
V: TRBV12-3/TRBV12-4
size: few
CDR3: CASSLSGQGSEQYF
DNA: TGTGCCAGCAGTTTAAGTGGACAGGGTAGCGAGCAGTACTTC

J: TRBJ1-2
D: TRBD1
V: TRBV29-1
size: many
CDR3: CSASPTGGNGYTF
DNA: TGCAGCGCCAGCCCCACAGGGGGGAATGGCTACACCTTC

J: TRBJ2-4
D: .
V: TRBV2
size: .
CDR3: CASSIVENIQYF
DNA: TGTGCCAGCAGTATTGTCGAAAACATTCAGTACTTC

J: TRBJ2-3
D: TRBD2
V: TRBV6-1
size: few
CDR3: CASSAGTSGRTDTQYF
DNA: TGTGCCAGCAGTGCCGGGACTAGCGGGAGGACAGATACGCAGTATTTT

J: TRBJ2-4
D: .
V: TRBV11-2
size: .
CDR3: CASSSTFTGAKNIQYF
DNA: TGTGCCAGCAGCTCGACCTTTACGGGAGCGAAAAACATTCAGTACTTC

J: TRBJ1-1
D: TRBD1
V: TRBV11-2
size: many
CDR3: CASSSLTGKNTEAFF
DNA: TGTGCCAGCAGCTCACTGACAGGGAAGAACACTGAAGCTTTCTTT

J: TRBJ2-2
D: TRBD2
V: TRBV4-1
size: .
CDR3: CASSQEKRDWSTGELFF
DNA: TGCGCCAGCAGCCAAGAAAAGCGGGATTGGAGCACCGGGGAGCTGTTTTTT

J: TRBJ1-1
D: .
V: TRBV28
size: few
CDR3: CASRQGTYAEAFF
DNA: TGTGCCAGCAGACAAGGGACCTACGCTGAAGCTTTCTTT

J: TRBJ2-1
D: .
V: TRBV3-1
size: many
CDR3: CASSQAGKEQFF
DNA: TGTGCCAGCAGCCAAGCCGGGAAGGAGCAGTTCTTC